This TCR beta chain was sequenced during a study of blood T cells in healthy people across ages. About the research overall: About one barcoded TCR beta cDNA was captured per two T cells. Whole-study findings and limits: Unknown donor CMV status possibly confounded expanded clonotype changes.

With respect to this clonotype: Its antigen is not known.

The V gene lost 4 bases and the J gene lost 5 bases, with 14 bases spanning the gap. The CDR3 consists of 14 residues. Germline CDR1 reads SEHNR; CDR2 reads FQNEAQ (reference sequence). A second 7 to 11 cycle PCR used barcoded and J-beta primers. Each CDR3 protein gets one entry after TCRdb re-called the 5' RACE reads with MiXCR. Of 850,000 to 1,000,000 distinct CDR3 sequences in the sample, around 54% were seen once. The rearrangement joins TRBV7-9 to TRBJ1-2; D is possibly TRBD1 (6 bases). The sample consisted of blood. The TCR comes from a woman between 55 and 75 years old in good health. In DNA form, the CDR3 reads TGTGCCAGCAGCTGGATGGGGGGCCGTTATGGCTACACCTTC. Protein: CASSWMGGRYGYTF.